This is a list of T cell receptor beta chains from one sample in a study of long-term antiretroviral therapy in people with HIV. The table came from immunoSEQ multiplex PCR; TCRdb's copy has only in-frame clones and leaves some out. This table holds roughly 25,000 clones, roughly 80% found once. Sample: unsorted PBMCs, taken 0.7 years before starting antiretroviral therapy. The origin of the receptors is a man aged 25-40 years with HIV. CDR3s leave out the opening cysteine and the closing phenylalanine or tryptophan.

TRBV29-1	SVKQGGNTIY
TRBV5-6	ASSFRGSSYNEQF
TRBV2	ASNLDSGRAAGEQY
TRBV10-3	AISDFRLAGGQETQY
TRBV6-5	ASSYRGVRYTEAF
TRBV9	ASSVELAGSGGELF
TRBV10-2	ASSDEEKLF
TRBV5-4	ASSSLTADYGYT
TRBV25-1	AAEAGGWTEAF
TRBV9	ASSAGAVETQY
TRBV7-9	ASSLALAGVNEQY
TRBV5-6	ASSRWAREQPQH
TRBV6-5	ASSYSGQTNEKLF
TRBV7-9	ASSLVDTGELF
TRBV7-6	ASSSGQGANTEAF
TRBV7-9	ASSRGPQGHEQY
TRBV27	ASRKGTGGAEAF
TRBV7-2	ASSLVGGLADTQY
TRBV28	ASTAGVRGEQY
TRBV7-8	ASSRGTSGGGETQY
TRBV19	ASSTVDTFSNQPQH
TRBV27	ASSLGQGPTEAF
TRBV9	ASSVDHGELF
TRBV4-2	ASSQVGSGSGANVLT
TRBV7-2	ASSLGSRRETQY
TRBV2	ASTHTSYEQY
TRBV7-2	ASSLITRVNEQY
TRBV15	ATSRDREAF
TRBV27	ATRSVSPYNEQF
TRBV5-1	ASRLSLSGGTDTQY
TRBV7-2	ASSLLSNYEQY
TRBV14	ASSPSLAGGPDEQY
TRBV7-7	ASSQTSGRGDTQY
TRBV5-1	ASSIQAPGNSPLH
TRBV7-8	ASSLGGQATLGLADNEQF
TRBV27	ASSLPNTEAF
TRBV21-1	ASSKRIERTAHRGKNIQY
TRBV19	ASSMGAVPTDTQY
TRBV30	AWKRGRNYGYT
TRBV18	ASSPSTFSSYEQY
TRBV10-3	AISDIVTGRSSFGYT
TRBV5-1	ASSLVDEQY
TRBV12-5	ARVHGVGTNEKLF
TRBV9	ASSVRDRVGTGELF
TRBV7-3	ASSGPGGELF
TRBV28	ASSGNYGYT
TRBV30	AWNPPGNTIY
TRBV9	ASSTGTGTNYGYT
TRBV6-5	ASSYGGSTDTQY